The source of this TCR beta chain is a study of T cells in Graves' hyperthyroidism and ophthalmopathy. Researchers amplified the TCR beta CDR3 regions from RNA transcripts. First-round RT-PCR with HTBI primers amplified the TCR CDR3 region. TCRdb independently ran MiXCR on the multiplex PCR reads; one entry per CDR3 protein. Found here are roughly 720,000 distinct CDR3 sequences, roughly a sixth of them singletons; the top ten hold around 15%. Reasons for excluding patients were uncontrolled infection, other autoimmune disease, pregnancy or lactation. This TCR was recovered from a man aged 50 or older with Graves' hyperthyroidism. Sequencing used blood.

CDR3 region: CASSGRDRGYNSPLHF. CDR3 coding DNA: TGCGCCAGCAGCGGGCGAGACAGGGGCTATAATTCACCCCTCCACTTT. The rearrangement uses TRBV4-1 and TRBJ1-6, with 8 bases that match TRBD1. The V gene's germline CDR1 is MGHRA and CDR2 YSYEKL. The CDR3 covers 16 residues. Losses at the gene ends were 5 bases for V and 3 bases for J; bases not matched to a gene: 6.